The source of this T cell receptor beta chain is a study of cytomegalovirus exposure and HLA in healthy donors. Trimming pared 3 bases from V and 0 bases from J, leaving 6 bases between. The germline V gene has CDR1 SGHAT and CDR2 FQNNGV. This CDR3 comprises 14 residues. A remark on this clone: The antigen remains unidentified.

Findings and limits, study-wide: Later on, a genetic analysis was performed. It linked a missense variant in DCLRE1C with V- and J-gene trimming of TCR beta. In a later analysis, compared with equally common non-associated chains, HLA-associated beta chains were more expanded. Judged likely to be a sequencing artifact was a cluster of highly shared sequence variants.

PCR amplification relied on 60 Vbeta primers (plus 13 Jbeta primers). Measured with immunoSEQ multiplex PCR; TCRdb has only the in-frame clones, and not every one. The table lists 110,000 to 150,000 clones, roughly 62% of them singletons, with roughly 4.7% in the top ten. Sequenced: PBMCs. The rearrangement uses TRBV11-2 and TRBJ1-3; D may be TRBD1 (6 bases). This TCR was sampled from a man in his sixties in good health and CMV-seronegative. The CDR3 region has the DNA TGTGCCAGCAGCTTGACAGGCTCTGGAAACACCATATATTTT. Translated: CASSLTGSGNTIYF. Full variable domain (remainder filled in from reference TRBV11-2 and TRBJ1-3): EAGVAQSPRYKIIEKRQSVAFWCNPISGHATLYWYQQILGQGPKLLIQFQNNGVVDDSQLPKDRFSAERLKGVDSTLKIQPAKLEDSAVYLCASSLTGSGNTIYFGEGSWLTVV.